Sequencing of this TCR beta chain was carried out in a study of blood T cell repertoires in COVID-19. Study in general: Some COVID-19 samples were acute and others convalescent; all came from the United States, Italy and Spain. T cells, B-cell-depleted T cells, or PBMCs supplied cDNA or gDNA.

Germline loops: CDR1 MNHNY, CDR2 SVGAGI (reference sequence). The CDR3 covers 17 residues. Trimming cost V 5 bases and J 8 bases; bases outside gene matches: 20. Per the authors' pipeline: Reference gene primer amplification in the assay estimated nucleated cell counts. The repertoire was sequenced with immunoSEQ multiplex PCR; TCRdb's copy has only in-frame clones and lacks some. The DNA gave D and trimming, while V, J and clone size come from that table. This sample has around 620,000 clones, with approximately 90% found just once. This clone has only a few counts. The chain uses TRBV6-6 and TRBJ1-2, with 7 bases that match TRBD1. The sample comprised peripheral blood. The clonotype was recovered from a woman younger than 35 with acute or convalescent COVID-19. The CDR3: CASSPGQRVHAREGYTF. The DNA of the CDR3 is TGTGCCAGCAGTCCGGGACAGAGAGTGCATGCCCGAGAGGGCTACACCTTC.